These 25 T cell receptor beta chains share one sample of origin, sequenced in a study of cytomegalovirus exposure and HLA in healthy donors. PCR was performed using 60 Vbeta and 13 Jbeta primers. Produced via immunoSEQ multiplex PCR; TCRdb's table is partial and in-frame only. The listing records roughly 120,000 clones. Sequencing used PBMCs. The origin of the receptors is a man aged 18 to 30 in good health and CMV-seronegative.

The CDR3 is CASSLGAGTGDSPLHF. The DNA for the CDR3 is TGTGCCAGCAGTTTAGGAGCCGGGACAGGGGATTCACCCCTCCACTTT. The chain combines TRBV27 with TRBJ1-6; 10 bases match TRBD1. This CDR3 is built from 16 residues. Germline-derived CDR1 and CDR2 are MNHEY and SMNVEV (reference sequence). J lost 8 bases, V lost 2 bases, and 6 bases had no gene match.

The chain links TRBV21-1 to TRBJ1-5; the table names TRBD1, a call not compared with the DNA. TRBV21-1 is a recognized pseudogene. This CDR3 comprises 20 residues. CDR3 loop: CASSTKQTGDIHYSNQPQHF. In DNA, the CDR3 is TGTGCCAGCAGCACTAAGCAGACAGGGGACATACACTATAGCAATCAGCCCCAGCATTTT.

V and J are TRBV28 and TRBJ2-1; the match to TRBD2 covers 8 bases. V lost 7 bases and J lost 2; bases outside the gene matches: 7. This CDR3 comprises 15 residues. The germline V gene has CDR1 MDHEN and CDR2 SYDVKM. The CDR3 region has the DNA TGTGCCAGCACCGAACTAGCGGTGGCCTACAATGAGCAGTTCTTC. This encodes CASTELAVAYNEQFF.

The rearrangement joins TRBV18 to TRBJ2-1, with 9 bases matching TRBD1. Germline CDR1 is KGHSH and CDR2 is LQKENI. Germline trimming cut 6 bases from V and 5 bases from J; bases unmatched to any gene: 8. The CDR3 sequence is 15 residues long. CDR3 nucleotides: TGTGCCAGCTCCCCGGGGACAGGGTTGAACAATGAGCAGTTCTTC. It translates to CASSPGTGLNNEQFF.

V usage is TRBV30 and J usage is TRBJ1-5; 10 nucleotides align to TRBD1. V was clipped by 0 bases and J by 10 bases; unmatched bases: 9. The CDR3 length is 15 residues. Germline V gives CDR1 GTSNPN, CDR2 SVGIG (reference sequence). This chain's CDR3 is CAWSVLGQGVGPQHF. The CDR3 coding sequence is TGTGCCTGGAGTGTACTTGGACAGGGGGTCGGACCCCAGCATTTT.

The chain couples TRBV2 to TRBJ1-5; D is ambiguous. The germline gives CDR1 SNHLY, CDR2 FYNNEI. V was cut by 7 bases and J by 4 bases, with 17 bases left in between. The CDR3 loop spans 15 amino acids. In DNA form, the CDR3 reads TGTGCCAGCACATCTAGGGAGGGTAAGAATCAGCCCCAGCATTTT. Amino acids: CASTSREGKNQPQHF.

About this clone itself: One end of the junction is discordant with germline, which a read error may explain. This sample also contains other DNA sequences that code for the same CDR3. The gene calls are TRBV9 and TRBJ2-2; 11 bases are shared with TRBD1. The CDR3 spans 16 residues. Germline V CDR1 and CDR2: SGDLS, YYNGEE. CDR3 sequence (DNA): TGTGCCAGTAGCGTAGCCGGGACAGGGGGGGCCGGGGAGCTGTTTTTT. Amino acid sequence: CASSVAGTGGAGELFF.

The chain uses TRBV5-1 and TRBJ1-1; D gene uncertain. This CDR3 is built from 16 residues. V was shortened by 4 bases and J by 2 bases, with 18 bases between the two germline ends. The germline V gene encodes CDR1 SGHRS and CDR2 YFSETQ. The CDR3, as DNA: TGCGCCAGCAGCCCTTGGAATTTAGCGGGTAACACTGAAGCTTTCTTT. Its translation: CASSPWNLAGNTEAFF. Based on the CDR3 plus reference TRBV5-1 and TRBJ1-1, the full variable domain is KAGVTQTPRYLIKTRGQQVTLSCSPISGHRSVSWYQQTPGQGLQFLFEYFSETQRNKGNFPGRFSGRQFSNSRSEMNVSTLELGDSALYLCASSPWNLAGNTEAFFGQGTRLTVV.

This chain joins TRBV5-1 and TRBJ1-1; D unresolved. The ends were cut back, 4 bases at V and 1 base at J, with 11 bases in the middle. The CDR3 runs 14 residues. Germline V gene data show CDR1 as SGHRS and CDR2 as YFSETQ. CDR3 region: CASSSDTANTEAFF. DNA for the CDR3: TGCGCCAGCAGCAGTGACACAGCGAACACTGAAGCTTTCTTT. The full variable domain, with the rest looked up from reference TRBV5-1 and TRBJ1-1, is KAGVTQTPRYLIKTRGQQVTLSCSPISGHRSVSWYQQTPGQGLQFLFEYFSETQRNKGNFPGRFSGRQFSNSRSEMNVSTLELGDSALYLCASSSDTANTEAFFGQGTRLTVV.

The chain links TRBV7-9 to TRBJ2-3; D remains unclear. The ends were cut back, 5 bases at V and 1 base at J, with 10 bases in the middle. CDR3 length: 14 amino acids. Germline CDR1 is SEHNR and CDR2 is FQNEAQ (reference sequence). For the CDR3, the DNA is TGTGCCAGCAGCGCGCAAATGGGCACAGATACGCAGTATTTT. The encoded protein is CASSAQMGTDTQYF.

As DNA, the CDR3 is TGTGCCAGCACCACTTACTTTGGAGGGGATACGCAGTATTTT. Translation: CASTTYFGGDTQYF. The chain is built from TRBV9 and TRBJ2-3; perhaps TRBD2 as D (6 bases). Trimming stripped 6 bases from V and 6 bases from J, with 17 bases between. Germline V lookup: CDR1 SGDLS, CDR2 YYNGEE. CDR3 length: 14 residues. Looking up the rest from reference TRBV9 and TRBJ2-3 gives the full variable domain: DSGVTQTPKHLITATGQRVTLRCSPRSGDLSVYWYQQSLDQGLQFLIQYYNGEERAKGNILERFSAQQFPDLHSELNLSSLELGDSALYFCASTTYFGGDTQYFGPGTRLTVL.

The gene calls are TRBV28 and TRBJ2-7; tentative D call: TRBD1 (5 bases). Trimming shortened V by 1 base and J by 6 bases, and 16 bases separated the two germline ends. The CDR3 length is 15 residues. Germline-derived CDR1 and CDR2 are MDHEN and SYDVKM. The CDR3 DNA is TGTGCCAGCAGTTTATTGGCTACTCCAGGGATCGAGCAGTACTTC. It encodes CASSLLATPGIEQYF.

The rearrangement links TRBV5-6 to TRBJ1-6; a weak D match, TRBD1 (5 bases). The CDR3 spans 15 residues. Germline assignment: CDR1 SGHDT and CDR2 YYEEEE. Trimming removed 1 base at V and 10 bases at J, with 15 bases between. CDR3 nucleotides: TGTGCCAGCAGCTTGTGGGGCAGCCATCGATCACCCCTCCACTTT. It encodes CASSLWGSHRSPLHF.

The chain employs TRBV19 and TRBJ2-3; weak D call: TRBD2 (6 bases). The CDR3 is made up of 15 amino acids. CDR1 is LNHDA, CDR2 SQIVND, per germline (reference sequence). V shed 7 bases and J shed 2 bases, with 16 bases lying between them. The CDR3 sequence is CASTDEGRDTDTQYF. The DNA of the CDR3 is TGTGCCAGTACGGACGAGGGGCGGGACACAGATACGCAGTATTTT.

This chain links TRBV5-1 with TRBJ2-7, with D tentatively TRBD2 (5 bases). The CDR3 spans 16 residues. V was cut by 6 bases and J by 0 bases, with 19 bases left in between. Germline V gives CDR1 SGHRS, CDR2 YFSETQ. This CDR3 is CASTPFARGPSYEQYF. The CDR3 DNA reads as TGCGCCAGCACCCCGTTTGCTAGAGGGCCCTCCTACGAGCAGTACTTC.

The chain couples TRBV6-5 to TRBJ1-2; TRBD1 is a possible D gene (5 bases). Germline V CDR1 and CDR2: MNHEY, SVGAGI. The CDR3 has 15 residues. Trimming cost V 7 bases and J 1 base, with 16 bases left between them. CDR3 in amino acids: CASISTETNNYGYTF. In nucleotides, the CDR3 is TGTGCCAGCATTTCGACAGAAACGAATAACTATGGCTACACCTTC.

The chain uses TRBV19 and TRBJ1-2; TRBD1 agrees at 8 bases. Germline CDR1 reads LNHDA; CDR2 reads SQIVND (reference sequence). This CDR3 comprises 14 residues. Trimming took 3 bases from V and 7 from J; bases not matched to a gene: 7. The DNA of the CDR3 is TGTGCCAGTAGTATCGGACAGGGTCCTGGTGGCTACACCTTC. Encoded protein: CASSIGQGPGGYTF. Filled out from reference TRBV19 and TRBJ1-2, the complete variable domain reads DGGITQSPKYLFRKEGQNVTLSCEQNLNHDAMYWYRQDPGQGLRLIYYSQIVNDFQKGDIAEGYSVSREKKESFPLTVTSAQKNPTAFYLCASSIGQGPGGYTFGSGTRLTVV.

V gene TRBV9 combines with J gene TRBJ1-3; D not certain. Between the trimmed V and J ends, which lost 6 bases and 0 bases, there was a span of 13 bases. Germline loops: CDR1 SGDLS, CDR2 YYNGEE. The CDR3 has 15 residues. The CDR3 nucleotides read TGTGCCAGCACCGAGGGTCACCCCTCTGGAAACACCATATATTTT. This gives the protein CASTEGHPSGNTIYF.

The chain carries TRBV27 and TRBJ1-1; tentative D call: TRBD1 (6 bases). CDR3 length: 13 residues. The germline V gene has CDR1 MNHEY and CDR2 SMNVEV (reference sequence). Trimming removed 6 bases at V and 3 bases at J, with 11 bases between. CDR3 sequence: CASRTTGYTEAFF. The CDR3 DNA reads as TGTGCCAGCAGGACGACAGGTTACACTGAAGCTTTCTTT.

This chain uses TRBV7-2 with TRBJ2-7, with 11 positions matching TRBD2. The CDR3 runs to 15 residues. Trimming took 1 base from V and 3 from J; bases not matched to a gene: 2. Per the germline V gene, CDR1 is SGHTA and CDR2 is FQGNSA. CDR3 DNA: TGTGCCAGCAGCTTAGAGGGACTAGCGGTCTACGAGCAGTACTTC. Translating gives CASSLEGLAVYEQYF.

CDR3 sequence reads: CASKLSGANVLTF. The DNA for the CDR3 is TGTGCCAGCAAACTCTCTGGGGCCAACGTCCTGACTTTC. This rearrangement joins TRBV27 to TRBJ2-6; D unclear. The V and J ends lost 7 bases and 0 bases respectively, with 4 bases between them. Germline-derived CDR1 and CDR2 are MNHEY and SMNVEV (reference sequence). The CDR3 length is 13 residues.

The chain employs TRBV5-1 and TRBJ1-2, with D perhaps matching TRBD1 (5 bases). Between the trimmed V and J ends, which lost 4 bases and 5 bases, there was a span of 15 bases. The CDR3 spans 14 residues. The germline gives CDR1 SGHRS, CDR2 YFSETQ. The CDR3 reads CASSEGHGYYGYTF. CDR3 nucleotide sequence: TGCGCCAGCAGCGAAGGACACGGATATTATGGCTACACCTTC. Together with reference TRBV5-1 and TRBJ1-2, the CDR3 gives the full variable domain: KAGVTQTPRYLIKTRGQQVTLSCSPISGHRSVSWYQQTPGQGLQFLFEYFSETQRNKGNFPGRFSGRQFSNSRSEMNVSTLELGDSALYLCASSEGHGYYGYTFGSGTRLTVV.

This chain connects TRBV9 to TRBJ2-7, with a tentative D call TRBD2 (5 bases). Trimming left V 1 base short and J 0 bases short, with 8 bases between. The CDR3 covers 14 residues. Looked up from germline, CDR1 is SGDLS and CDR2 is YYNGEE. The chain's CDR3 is CASSVTGSSYEQYF. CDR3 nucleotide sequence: TGTGCCAGCAGCGTAACGGGAAGCTCCTACGAGCAGTACTTC.

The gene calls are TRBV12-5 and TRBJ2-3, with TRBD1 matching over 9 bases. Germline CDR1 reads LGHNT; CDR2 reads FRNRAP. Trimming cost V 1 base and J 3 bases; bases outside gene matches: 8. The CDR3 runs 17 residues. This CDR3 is CASGLDVPGQGTDTQYF. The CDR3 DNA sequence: TGTGCTAGTGGTTTGGATGTCCCGGGACAGGGTACAGATACGCAGTATTTT.

The CDR3 DNA reads TGTGCCAGCAGCGTAGGGTCCCAAACTTCGAACACTGAAGCTTTCTTT. It yields the protein CASSVGSQTSNTEAFF. This chain uses TRBV9 with TRBJ1-1, with D hard to call. Germline V gives CDR1 SGDLS, CDR2 YYNGEE. V was clipped by 0 bases and J by 1 base, with 13 bases between them. The CDR3 extends over 16 amino acids.